This T cell receptor (beta chain) was identified in a study of post-analysis software for immune sequencing data. Study findings and constraints: Multiple sclerosis was associated with a significant reduction in normalized Chao1 diversity relative to controls.

A word on this clonotype: Its target is unknown.

Researchers reported that TCR beta cDNA libraries carried unique molecular identifiers. There were about 0.85 to 11 million T cells, and 400,000 to 650,000 cDNA molecules came from them. Each CDR3 protein is one row after TCRdb ran MiXCR on the PCR reads. The table has about 820,000 distinct CDR3 sequences, roughly half seen once; the top ten hold about 4.8%. The receptor was derived from a girl between 5 and 17 years old with multiple sclerosis. Sequenced input: blood.

CDR3 in DNA: TGCGCCAGCAGCTTAAAGCCCCGCGGTGGGGAGAGGCCTGGAGAGCAGTACTTC. It translates to CASSLKPRGGERPGEQYF. V usage is TRBV5-1 and J usage is TRBJ2-4; tentative D call: TRBD2 (5 bases). Per germline, CDR1 SGHRS and CDR2 YFSETQ. Trimming pared 2 bases from V and 13 bases from J, leaving 31 bases between. The CDR3 contains 18 residues.